This is a list of T cell receptor beta chains from one sample in a study of OX40 agonist ivuxolimab in advanced cancers. Assay used: immunoSEQ multiplex PCR; TCRdb lists only in-frame clones, some missing. The table shows about 64,000 clones, with 75% to 90% occurring only once. Specimen: CD4+ or CD8+ T cells sorted from blood, collected in a trial of the OX40 agonist ivuxolimab. The receptors come from an adult with an advanced solid tumor such as melanoma, head and neck, liver or kidney cancer. CDR3s include the opening cysteine and the closing phenylalanine or tryptophan. A D gene is named only where the DNA matches it firmly. Clone size is not always given. Where it is, it says once, few, many or a class for expanded clones.

d_gene | abundance | j_gene | v_gene | CDR3aa | CDR3nt
. | . | TRBJ1-6 | TRBV4-1 | CASSQETERNSPLHF | TGCGCCAGCAGCCAAGAAACAGAGAGAAATTCACCCCTCCACTTT
. | . | TRBJ2-5 | TRBV19 | CASSKGQETQYF | TGTGCCAGTAGTAAAGGTCAGGAGACCCAGTACTTC
. | . | TRBJ2-5 | TRBV7-6 | CASSLAPGEQTQYF | TGTGCCAGCAGCTTAGCGCCCGGGGAGCAGACCCAGTACTTC
TRBD1 | . | TRBJ1-6 | TRBV30 | CAWARAGGLYNSPLHF | TGTGCCTGGGCCCGAGCAGGGGGCTTATATAATTCACCCCTCCACTTT
. | . | TRBJ2-3 | TRBV6-1 | CASGAKGWADTQYF | TGTGCCAGCGGGGCCAAGGGCTGGGCAGATACGCAGTATTTT
TRBD1 | . | TRBJ2-7 | TRBV5-1 | CASSLVQGSYEQYF | TGCGCCAGCAGCTTGGTACAGGGGAGTTACGAGCAGTACTTC
. | . | TRBJ2-6 | TRBV5-6 | CASSQGSGANVLTF | TGTGCCAGCAGCCAGGGATCTGGGGCCAACGTCCTGACTTTC
. | . | TRBJ1-1 | TRBV27 | CASSLSTVLNTEAFF | TGTGCCAGCAGTTTATCCACAGTGTTGAACACTGAAGCTTTCTTT
TRBD2 | . | TRBJ2-7 | TRBV5-1 | CASSLTLAGEAGEQYF | TGCGCCAGCAGCTTGACACTAGCGGGAGAGGCGGGCGAGCAGTACTTC
TRBD2 | once | TRBJ2-1 | TRBV11-3 | CASSLGLAGFRNEQFF | TGTGCCAGCAGCTTAGGTCTAGCGGGATTCCGCAATGAGCAGTTCTTC
TRBD1 | . | TRBJ2-7 | TRBV7-9 | CASSLGQGWAEQYF | TGTGCCAGCAGCCTAGGACAGGGGTGGGCCGAGCAGTACTTC
. | . | TRBJ1-2 | TRBV6-5 | CASSYSNGGRDYGYTF | TGTGCCAGCAGTTACTCGAACGGGGGAAGGGACTATGGCTACACCTTC
TRBD2 | . | TRBJ2-3 | TRBV10-3 | CAISRLAGGSTDTQYF | TGTGCCATCAGTAGACTAGCGGGGGGAAGCACAGATACGCAGTATTTT
TRBD2 | . | TRBJ2-4 | TRBV7-2 | CASSPTSGGLAKNIQYF | TGTGCCAGCAGCCCGACTAGCGGGGGGCTAGCCAAAAACATTCAGTACTTC
. | once | TRBJ2-1 | TRBV7-6 | CASSPQGNEQFF | TGTGCCAGCAGCCCACAGGGAAATGAGCAGTTCTTC
TRBD2 | . | TRBJ2-3 | TRBV9 | CASSVEPSGSADTQYF | TGTGCCAGCAGCGTAGAACCTAGCGGGAGCGCAGATACGCAGTATTTT
. | . | TRBJ1-2 | TRBV29-1 | CSVARGNYGYTF | TGCAGCGTCGCGAGGGGGAACTATGGCTACACCTTC
. | . | TRBJ2-7 | TRBV25-1 | CASSPWGHNYEQYF | TGTGCCAGCAGCCCCTGGGGGCACAACTACGAGCAGTACTTC
. | . | TRBJ1-2 | TRBV20-1 | CSAPIGYGYTF | TGCAGTGCCCCGATAGGGTATGGCTACACCTTC
. | . | TRBJ1-1 | TRBV5-1 | CASSPDVGTEAFF | TGCGCCAGCAGCCCAGATGTGGGCACTGAAGCTTTCTTT
. | . | TRBJ1-5 | TRBV19 | CASSIRGAGSNQPQHF | TGTGCCAGTAGTATTAGGGGGGCCGGGAGCAATCAGCCCCAGCATTTT
. | . | TRBJ1-3 | TRBV11-2 | CASSLGPYRVRTGNTIYF | TGTGCCAGCAGCTTAGGGCCTTACAGGGTTCGTACTGGAAACACCATATATTTT
. | . | TRBJ1-1 | TRBV2 | CASKTLNTEAFF | TGTGCCAGCAAGACCCTAAACACTGAAGCTTTCTTT
. | . | TRBJ1-1 | TRBV19 | CASRTGALNTEAFF | TGTGCCAGTAGAACGGGGGCGTTGAACACTGAAGCTTTCTTT
. | few | TRBJ1-5 | TRBV4-1 | CASSHKGPHSNQPQHF | TGCGCCAGCAGCCACAAAGGCCCACATAGCAATCAGCCCCAGCATTTT
. | . | TRBJ2-7 | TRBV11-3 | CASSPGVGRIYEQYF | TGTGCCAGCAGCCCGGGGGTAGGGCGAATCTACGAGCAGTACTTC
TRBD1 | once | TRBJ1-3 | TRBV30 | CAWRSQGATGNTIYF | TGTGCCTGGAGAAGCCAGGGGGCCACTGGAAACACCATATATTTT
TRBD1 | few | TRBJ2-5 | TRBV30 | CAWRTGVRETQYF | TGTGCCTGGAGGACAGGGGTACGAGAGACCCAGTACTTC
TRBD1 | . | TRBJ1-5 | TRBV6-1 | CASSDGQGRYSQPQHF | TGTGCCAGCAGTGACGGACAGGGCAGGTACTCTCAGCCCCAGCATTTT